This record looks at one T cell receptor (beta chain) sequence and its context. This clone's antigen is unknown. No per-base quality is available; no much larger clone lies one base away. Reading from cysteine to phenylalanine, the CDR3 counts 13 amino acids. Solely the CDR3 DNA is kept, with 39 bases framed from the first base. Based on the germline V gene (reference sequence), the CDR1 and CDR2 sequences are SGHAT and FQDESV. Cut back by 2 bases and 5 bases, the V and J ends lie 9 bases apart. The sample is drawn from a study of blood T cell repertoires in COVID-19 (dated by TCRdb to the early 2020s). For the wider study: Samples from collaborators originated in the United States, Italy and Spain and spanned both the acute and convalescent phases of COVID-19. A de-identified subject ID, COVID-19 status, age in years and sex were almost always included in the sample metadata. Subjects who had been exposed to COVID-19, were actively infected with it, or had recovered from it provided the deeply sampled blood TCRbeta repertoires that made up the dataset. The repertoires were released in a freely available public database meant as a resource for research on the immune response to SARS-CoV-2. The prospective study material was composed of cDNA or gDNA derived from T cells, B-cell-depleted T cells, or PBMCs. Where available, HLA class I and class II types were obtained from metadata supplied by the sample provider rather than from assay-based typing. The samples were drawn from the first 160 participants of the ongoing ImmuneRACE study and from 1,254 subjects provided by 6 global collaborators.

The study at large found these results: How much clinical and demographic metadata was included differed by source and by participant, and the metadata was provided uncurated.

TCRbeta CDR3 regions were amplified from genomic DNA using the immunoSEQ Assay, a bias-controlled multiplex PCR. Turning to the authors' computational methods: The number of nucleated cells in each sample was estimated from the amplification of reference gene primers within the assay. To quantify the absolute abundance of each unique TCRbeta CDR3 rearrangement, sequence reads were collapsed and filtered. For each sample, productive Simpson clonality was calculated as the square root of Simpson's diversity index across productive rearrangements. As stored in TCRdb, this immuneACCESS dataset retains in-frame rearrangements with V and J assigned. A fraction of the clones does not appear; measured against another copy, unresolved V genes explain less than half of the discrepancy, and the remainder lacks a known reason. The V and J calls and clone size were taken over from that table, and D and trimming were inferred from the DNA. The sample records some 150,000 clones, around nine tenths of which are singletons. In total, the top ten clones hold more than 1% of the sample.

In the prospective study, participants were roughly 18 to 100 years old, resided in fewer than 25 geographic areas of the United States, and were enrolled through a virtual design. In the prospective study, participants were assigned to cohorts based on the clinical history participants reported in a screening survey and a study questionnaire. Mobile phlebotomists in the prospective study collected whole blood, serum and a nasopharyngeal or oropharyngeal swab from every participant. Prospective study participants could optionally give additional blood draws and questionnaires over an approximately two-month period. Blood samples from the prospective study were shipped frozen or at room temperature prior to DNA extraction.

The V and J genes are TRBV11-1 and TRBJ1-1; possibly the D gene is TRBD1, per 5 matching bases. Sequencing was done on a sample of PBMCs or T cells enriched from blood (not recorded which). The TCR originated in a woman in her twenties or thirties with acute COVID-19. The nucleotide sequence reads TGTGCCAGCAGCTTAAGGGGTGGGACTGAAGCTTTCTTT. This sequence encodes CASSLRGGTEAFF.